This T cell receptor (beta chain) was captured in a study of cytomegalovirus exposure and HLA in healthy donors. The assay was immunoSEQ multiplex PCR, and TCRdb's table has in-frame clones only and misses some. The sample contains fewer than 200,000 clones, 86% of which appear only once. Among the 110 or so subjects of the validation cohort, separate from the roughly 670-subject first cohort, were the donors. Study-level findings and limits: Some TCR beta chains (roughly 160 of them) were listed as cytomegalovirus-associated. Usually a TCR sequence was rare, but some public TCRs were found in many donors.

Losses at the gene ends were 3 bases for V and 2 bases for J; bases not matched to a gene: 6. Germline V gene sequence: CDR1 SGDLS, CDR2 YYNGEE. CDR3 length equals 15 residues. In its sample, this clone was seen many times. What it binds is unknown. This sequence originates from a woman aged 18-29 years in good health and CMV-seronegative. The specimen sequenced was PBMCs. This chain joins TRBV9 and TRBJ2-5; 8 positions agree with TRBD1. The CDR3, as DNA: TGTGCCAGCAGCGCCATGACAGGGGTTCAAGAGACCCAGTACTTC. Its protein is CASSAMTGVQETQYF.